These 26 T cell receptor beta chains were all obtained from the same sample, sequenced in a study of T cell responses to AZD1222 COVID-19 vaccine. The method was immunoSEQ multiplex PCR; TCRdb's version includes in-frame clones alone and lacks a portion of them. The sample yields 89,000 or so clones, around 90% seen once. The sample was peripheral blood, taken on day 0 of AZD1222 vaccination. The receptor source for this set is an adult in good health.

CDR3 coding DNA: TGTGCCAGCAGTCCACAGGGTCGAAGCAATCAGCCCCAGCATTTT. Translating gives CASSPQGRSNQPQHF. V gene TRBV28 combines with J gene TRBJ1-5; D is possibly TRBD1 (6 bases). V was shortened by 5 bases and J by 1 base, with 12 bases between the two germline ends. The length of the CDR3 is 15 residues. The germline CDR1 and CDR2 sequences are MDHEN and SYDVKM.

The V call is TRBV2, the J call TRBJ1-1; D is ambiguous. Germline CDR1 and CDR2: SNHLY and FYNNEI. V shed 1 base and J shed 3 bases, with 3 bases lying between them. The CDR3 runs 12 residues. CDR3 region: CASSEEDTEAFF. CDR3 nucleotides: TGTGCCAGCAGTGAAGAGGACACTGAAGCTTTCTTT.

The J gene is TRBJ1-1, the V gene TRBV6-5; D possibly corresponds to TRBD1 (6 bases). The CDR3 loop spans 14 amino acids. Between the trimmed V and J ends, which lost 6 bases and 4 bases, there was a span of 15 bases. CDR1 is MNHEY and CDR2 is SVGAGI in the germline V gene. This CDR3 reads CASSRGGIGTEAFF. In DNA form, the CDR3 reads TGTGCCAGCAGCAGGGGAGGGATCGGCACTGAAGCTTTCTTT.

This chain uses TRBV2 with TRBJ1-6, with a possible D match to TRBD1 (5 bases). The CDR3 extends over 14 amino acids. Trimming cost V 8 bases and J 9 bases, with 17 bases left between them. Germline lookup yields CDR1 SNHLY and CDR2 FYNNEI. CDR3 sequence (DNA): TGTGCCAGCCGGCCCAACAGGCAGTTTTCACCCCTCCACTTT. As protein: CASRPNRQFSPLHF.

The chain employs TRBV5-1 and TRBJ1-6; D might be TRBD1 (5 bases). Trimming left V 0 bases short and J 5 bases short, with 12 bases between. The germline CDR1 and CDR2 sequences are SGHRS and YFSETQ. This CDR3 region has 16 residues. The CDR3 DNA reads TGCGCCAGCAGCTTGGCTTGGGGGGAACATAATTCACCCCTCCACTTT. As protein: CASSLAWGEHNSPLHF.

The V call is TRBV5-1, the J call TRBJ1-2; possible D gene TRBD1, 5 bases. The length of the CDR3 is 12 residues. Germline loops: CDR1 SGHRS, CDR2 YFSETQ. V was cut by 4 bases and J by 5 bases, with 9 bases left in between. The CDR3 bases are TGCGCCAGCAGCCCCGAGGGGTATGGCTACACCTTC. Its protein product is CASSPEGYGYTF. The full variable domain, its missing parts supplied by reference TRBV5-1 and TRBJ1-2, is KAGVTQTPRYLIKTRGQQVTLSCSPISGHRSVSWYQQTPGQGLQFLFEYFSETQRNKGNFPGRFSGRQFSNSRSEMNVSTLELGDSALYLCASSPEGYGYTFGSGTRLTVV.

The rearrangement joins TRBV2 to TRBJ2-7; 14 positions match TRBD2. CDR1 is SNHLY and CDR2 is FYNNEI in the germline V gene. V lost 7 bases and J lost 6; bases outside the gene matches: 8. The CDR3 consists of 15 residues. The CDR3 nucleotides are TGTGCCAGCACCGAGGGGACTAGCGGGAGCTTCGAGCAGTACTTC. It encodes CASTEGTSGSFEQYF.

By share of the sample, this clone is medium-sized. The chain is built from TRBV6-1 and TRBJ2-5; D is undetermined. Trimming pared 8 bases from V and 5 bases from J, leaving 15 bases between. The germline CDR1 and CDR2 sequences are MNHNS and SASEGT. This CDR3 has 13 residues. The CDR3, as DNA: TGTGCCAGCGGACCGACTGTGGAGGAGACCCAGTACTTC. Translated: CASGPTVEETQYF.

The chain employs TRBV15 and TRBJ2-5; weak D call: TRBD1 (6 bases). Per the germline V gene, CDR1 is LNHNV and CDR2 is YYDKDF (reference sequence). This CDR3 has 13 residues. V was cut by 4 bases and J by 2 bases, with 8 bases left in between. In DNA form, the CDR3 reads TGTGCCACCAGCAAGGACAGACAAGAGACCCAGTACTTC. Protein sequence: CATSKDRQETQYF.

The V gene is TRBV28, the J gene TRBJ2-1; 9 positions agree with TRBD2. J gave up 7 bases and V 6 bases, and 13 bases lay outside the gene matches. The CDR3 length is 16 residues. CDR1 and CDR2 from the germline V gene are MDHEN and SYDVKM. CDR3 amino acids: CASRVGAGGFMNEQFF. The CDR3 DNA follows: TGTGCCAGCAGGGTGGGAGCGGGAGGTTTTATGAATGAGCAGTTCTTC.

The gene calls are TRBV7-9 and TRBJ2-7; tentative D call: TRBD1 (7 bases). The CDR3 loop spans 15 amino acids. V lost 0 bases and J 0 bases, leaving 9 bases between the germline ends. Germline CDR1 is SEHNR and CDR2 is FQNEAQ (reference sequence). CDR3: CASSLARDSSYEQYF. Written as DNA, the CDR3 is TGTGCCAGCAGCTTAGCGCGGGACAGCTCCTACGAGCAGTACTTC.

The chain is built from TRBV30 and TRBJ1-2; D call uncertain. The CDR3 covers 13 residues. V lost 0 bases and J 7 bases, leaving 12 bases between the germline ends. CDR1 is GTSNPN, CDR2 SVGIG, per germline (reference sequence). The CDR3 here is CAWSVDAGLGYTF. CDR3 DNA sequence: TGTGCCTGGAGTGTAGACGCTGGGCTTGGCTACACCTTC.

The chain couples TRBV9 to TRBJ2-7; 9 nucleotides match TRBD1. Germline V CDR1 and CDR2: SGDLS, YYNGEE. Germline trimming cut 0 bases from V and 3 bases from J; bases unmatched to any gene: 10. This CDR3 is built from 17 residues. CDR3 residues: CASSVGMAPTGGYEQYF. CDR3 coding DNA: TGTGCCAGCAGCGTAGGAATGGCTCCGACAGGGGGCTACGAGCAGTACTTC.

V usage is TRBV5-1 and J usage is TRBJ1-4; no definite D call. The CDR3 contains 14 residues. The germline V gene has CDR1 SGHRS and CDR2 YFSETQ. Trimming removed 3 bases from V and 2 bases from J, with 8 bases in between. CDR3 nucleotides: TGCGCCAGCAGCTCGACGGCGACTAATGAAAAACTGTTTTTT. It translates to CASSSTATNEKLFF. The full variable domain, rest sourced from reference TRBV5-1 and TRBJ1-4, is KAGVTQTPRYLIKTRGQQVTLSCSPISGHRSVSWYQQTPGQGLQFLFEYFSETQRNKGNFPGRFSGRQFSNSRSEMNVSTLELGDSALYLCASSSTATNEKLFFGSGTQLSVL.

The J gene is TRBJ1-5, the V gene TRBV7-8; possible D gene TRBD1, 6 bases. Germline loops: CDR1 SGHVS, CDR2 FQNEAQ. There are 18 residues in the CDR3. V dropped 4 bases and J dropped 4 bases, with 23 bases sitting between them. The CDR3 loop reads CASSSPSPRGIGNQPQHF. DNA for the CDR3: TGTGCCAGCAGCTCTCCCTCACCTAGGGGGATTGGGAATCAGCCCCAGCATTTT.

The chain links TRBV2 to TRBJ2-3; D assignment may be TRBD1 or TRBD2 (5 bases each). The CDR3 runs to 14 residues. Trimming took 1 base from V and 3 from J, leaving 8 bases between them. Germline lookup yields CDR1 SNHLY and CDR2 FYNNEI. CDR3 amino acids: CASSEGGLTDTQYF. Written as DNA, the CDR3 is TGTGCCAGCAGTGAAGGGGGGTTGACAGATACGCAGTATTTT.

V is TRBV27 and J is TRBJ2-7, with D possibly TRBD2 on 6 matching bases. The germline gives CDR1 MNHEY, CDR2 SMNVEV (reference sequence). Trimming shortened V by 1 base and J by 5 bases, and 12 bases separated the two germline ends. The CDR3 sequence is 14 residues long. The CDR3 coding sequence is TGTGCCAGCAGTTTATGGCCTAGCGAGGACGAGCAGTACTTC. This sequence encodes CASSLWPSEDEQYF.

The CDR3 bases are TGTGCCAGCAGTCCTCGACTAGCGGGCACCACAGATACGCAGTATTTT. Protein: CASSPRLAGTTDTQYF. The V gene is TRBV28, the J gene TRBJ2-3; 10 positions match TRBD2. This CDR3 is built from 16 residues. Germline V gene sequence: CDR1 MDHEN, CDR2 SYDVKM. With V trimmed by 5 bases and J by 2 bases, 7 bases remained unmatched.

This chain links TRBV19 with TRBJ1-5; TRBD1 aligns across 8 bases. J lost 2 bases, V lost 10 bases, and 7 bases had no gene match. The germline gives CDR1 LNHDA, CDR2 SQIVND (reference sequence). The CDR3 has 14 amino acids. CDR3 loop: CATRGRGRNQPQHF. The CDR3 DNA follows: TGTGCCACTCGTGGCAGGGGGCGCAATCAGCCCCAGCATTTT.

The chain employs TRBV7-2 and TRBJ2-7; D may be TRBD1 (8 bases). CDR1 and CDR2 from the germline V gene are SGHTA and FQGNSA. V was clipped by 5 bases and J by 5 bases, with 25 bases between them. This CDR3 region has 17 residues. CDR3 sequence: CASSLKGGSGGYHEQYF. The CDR3 bases are TGTGCCAGCAGCCTGAAGGGGGGGTCAGGGGGCTACCACGAGCAGTACTTC.

The gene calls are TRBV12-3 or TRBV12-4 and TRBJ2-7; 8 bases line up with TRBD2. The CDR3 is made up of 12 amino acids. V trimming: 8 bases; J trimming: 4 bases; junction bases outside the gene matches: 4. CDR3 sequence reads: CASQRERYEQYF. The CDR3 nucleotides read TGTGCCAGCCAGCGGGAGAGGTACGAGCAGTACTTC.

DNA for the CDR3: TGTGCCAGCAGTTTAAGGCAGGGTTACGAGCAGTACTTC. It codes for CASSLRQGYEQYF. This chain connects TRBV12-3 or TRBV12-4 to TRBJ2-7; tentative D call: TRBD1 (5 bases). This CDR3 contains 13 residues. Deletions cut 2 bases from V and 4 bases from J, with 9 bases between.

This clone was seen once. The chain carries TRBV2 and TRBJ2-1; 9 bases agree with TRBD2. From germline, CDR1 is SNHLY and CDR2 FYNNEI. The CDR3 covers 14 residues. Trimming at V came to 5 bases and at J to 3 bases, leaving 2 bases not matched to a gene. The CDR3 DNA sequence: TGTGCCAGCAGTATTAGCGGGGGCTACAATGAGCAGTTCTTC. It translates to CASSISGGYNEQFF.

The chain is built from TRBV24-1 and TRBJ2-1; D tentatively reads TRBD1 or TRBD2 (7 bases each). Trimming stripped 9 bases from V and 0 bases from J, with 11 bases between. This CDR3 comprises 14 residues. Germline lookup yields CDR1 KGHDR and CDR2 SFDVKD. CDR3: CATQGGASYNEQFF. CDR3 DNA sequence: TGTGCCACCCAGGGGGGGGCCTCCTACAATGAGCAGTTCTTC.

The chain is built from TRBV4-2 and TRBJ2-7; 11 nucleotides agree with TRBD2. The CDR3 extends over 15 amino acids. The V gene's germline CDR1 is LGHNA and CDR2 YNFKEQ. V lost 1 base, J lost 1 base, and 0 bases stayed unmatched. CDR3 amino acids: CASSQGLAGSYEQYF. The CDR3, as DNA: TGTGCCAGCAGCCAAGGACTAGCGGGATCCTACGAGCAGTACTTC.

The genes are TRBV14 and TRBJ1-4; 9 bases line up with TRBD1. The CDR3 length is 16 residues. The germline gives CDR1 SGHDN, CDR2 FVKESK. Trimming removed 4 bases from V and 5 bases from J; junction bases left unmatched: 8. CDR3 sequence: CASSLLPGQGNEKLFF. The DNA of the CDR3 is TGTGCCAGCAGCCTTTTACCGGGACAGGGCAATGAAAAACTGTTTTTT. The whole variable domain, filled in from reference TRBV14 and TRBJ1-4, reads EAGVTQFPSHSVIEKGQTVTLRCDPISGHDNLYWYRRVMGKEIKFLLHFVKESKQDESGMPNNRFLAERTGGTYSTLKVQPAELEDSGVYFCASSLLPGQGNEKLFFGSGTQLSVL.